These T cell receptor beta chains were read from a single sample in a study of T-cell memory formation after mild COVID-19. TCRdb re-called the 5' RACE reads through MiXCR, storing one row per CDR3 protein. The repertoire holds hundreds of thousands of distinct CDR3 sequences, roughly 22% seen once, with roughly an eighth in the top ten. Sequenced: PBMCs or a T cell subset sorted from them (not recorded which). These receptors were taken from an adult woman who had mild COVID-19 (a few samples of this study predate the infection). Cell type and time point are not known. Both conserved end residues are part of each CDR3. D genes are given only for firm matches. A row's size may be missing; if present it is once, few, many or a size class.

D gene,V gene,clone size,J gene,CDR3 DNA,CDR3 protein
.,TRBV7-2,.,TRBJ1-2,TGTGCCAGCAGCCCAGGCGTGGGTAGAGGAAGCTATGGCTACACCTTC,CASSPGVGRGSYGYTF
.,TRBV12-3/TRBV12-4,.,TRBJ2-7,TGTGCCAGCAGCCCTGGGCACCCCTACGAGCAGTACTTC,CASSPGHPYEQYF
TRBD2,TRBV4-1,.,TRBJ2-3,TGCGCCAGCAAAGCGGGACCCACAGATACGCAGTATTTT,CASKAGPTDTQYF
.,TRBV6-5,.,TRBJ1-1,TGTGCCAGCAGTTACGGGGTTGGGGCTTTATTT,CASSYGVGALF
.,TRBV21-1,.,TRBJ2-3,TGTGCCAGCAGCAAAGCCCTGCGCAGGGGCACAGATACGCAGTATTTT,CASSKALRRGTDTQYF
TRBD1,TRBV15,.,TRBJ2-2,TGTGCCACCAGCAGAGTCCGGACAGGGATGGGCGGGGAGCTGTTTTTT,CATSRVRTGMGGELFF
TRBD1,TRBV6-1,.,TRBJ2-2,TGTGCCAGCAGAAACCGACAGGGGACCACCGGGGAGCTGTTTTTT,CASRNRQGTTGELFF
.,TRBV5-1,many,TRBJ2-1,TGCGCCAGCAGCCCGGACCCGAGCTCCTACAATGAGCAGTTCTTC,CASSPDPSSYNEQFF
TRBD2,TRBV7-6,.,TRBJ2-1,TGTGCCAGCAGCTTAAGAGTGAGTAGCGGGATCAATGAGCAGTTCTTC,CASSLRVSSGINEQFF
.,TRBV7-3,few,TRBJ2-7,TGTGCCAGCAGCCCACTAGGGGGGCTACGGGAGCAGTACTTC,CASSPLGGLREQYF
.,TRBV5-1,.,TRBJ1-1,TGCGCCAGCAGCTTGGCGTCCAGGGATACTGAAGCTTTCTTT,CASSLASRDTEAFF
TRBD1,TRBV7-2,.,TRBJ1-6,TGTGCCAGCAGCTCAAGAGGGACAGGACAAGGATCACCCCTCCACTTT,CASSSRGTGQGSPLHF
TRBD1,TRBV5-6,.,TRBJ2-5,TGTGCCAGCAGCTTGGGTAGGGGACAGGGGGAAAGAGAGACCCAGTACTTC,CASSLGRGQGERETQYF
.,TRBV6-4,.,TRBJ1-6,TGTGCCAGCAGTGAAGATAATTCACCCCTCCACTTT,CASSEDNSPLHF
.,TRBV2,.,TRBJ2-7,TGTGCCACCACCGGGGGACAGCATTCCTACGAGCAGTACTTC,CATTGGQHSYEQYF
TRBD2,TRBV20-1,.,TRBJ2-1,TGCAGTGCTACACTACCGGGACTAGCGGACAATGAGCAGTTCTTC,CSATLPGLADNEQFF
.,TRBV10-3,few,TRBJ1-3,TGTGCCATCAGTGAGAAAGGGGCAGGAAACTCTGGAAACACCATATATTTT,CAISEKGAGNSGNTIYF
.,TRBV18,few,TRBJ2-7,TGTGCCAGCTCACCACCGACATCGGCCTACGAGCAGTACTTC,CASSPPTSAYEQYF
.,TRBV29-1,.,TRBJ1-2,TGCAGCGTTGGAGGGCCGGGAGGGGATGGCTACACCTTC,CSVGGPGGDGYTF
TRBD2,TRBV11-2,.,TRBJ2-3,TGTGCCAGCAGCTTAGGTCCGGGACTAGTTGCAGATACGCAGTATTTT,CASSLGPGLVADTQYF
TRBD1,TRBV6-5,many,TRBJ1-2,TGTGCCAGCAGCGGACAGGGGGCGTGGGATGGCTACACCTTC,CASSGQGAWDGYTF
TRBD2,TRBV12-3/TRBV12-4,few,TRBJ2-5,TGTGCCAGCAGTAGAGGCGGGGGGGCCCAAGAGACCCAGTACTTC,CASSRGGGAQETQYF
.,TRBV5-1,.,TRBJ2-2,TGCGCCAGCAGCTTGGACTTTGCCGGGGAGCTGTTTTTT,CASSLDFAGELFF
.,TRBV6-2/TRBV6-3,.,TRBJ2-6,TGTGCCAGCAGTTGGGGGATAGCTGGGGCCAACGTCCTGACTTTC,CASSWGIAGANVLTF